This TCR beta chain was profiled in a study of blood T cell repertoires in COVID-19. Study information: The samples span acute and convalescent COVID-19 from the United States, Italy and Spain. The cDNA or gDNA used as material had been derived from T cells, B-cell-depleted T cells, or PBMCs.

The CDR3 covers 15 residues. V lost 3 bases, J lost 0 bases, and 6 bases lay in between. From germline, CDR1 is LNHDA and CDR2 SQIVND (reference sequence). Per the study methods: Counts of nucleated cells, estimated from reference gene primer amplification, were obtained. Generated by immunoSEQ multiplex PCR, the TCRdb table keeps only in-frame clones and is missing some. D and trimming come from the DNA, and the V and J calls and clone size come from that table. Among 30,000 to 35,000 clones listed, 83% were seen once. The clonotype was recovered from a man aged 50 to 60 with acute or convalescent COVID-19. The chain uses TRBV19 and TRBJ2-6; no reliable D call. The sequenced material came from peripheral blood. The CDR3 here is CASSIYSSGANVLTF. Written as DNA, the CDR3 is TGTGCCAGTAGTATTTACAGCTCTGGGGCCAACGTCCTGACTTTC.